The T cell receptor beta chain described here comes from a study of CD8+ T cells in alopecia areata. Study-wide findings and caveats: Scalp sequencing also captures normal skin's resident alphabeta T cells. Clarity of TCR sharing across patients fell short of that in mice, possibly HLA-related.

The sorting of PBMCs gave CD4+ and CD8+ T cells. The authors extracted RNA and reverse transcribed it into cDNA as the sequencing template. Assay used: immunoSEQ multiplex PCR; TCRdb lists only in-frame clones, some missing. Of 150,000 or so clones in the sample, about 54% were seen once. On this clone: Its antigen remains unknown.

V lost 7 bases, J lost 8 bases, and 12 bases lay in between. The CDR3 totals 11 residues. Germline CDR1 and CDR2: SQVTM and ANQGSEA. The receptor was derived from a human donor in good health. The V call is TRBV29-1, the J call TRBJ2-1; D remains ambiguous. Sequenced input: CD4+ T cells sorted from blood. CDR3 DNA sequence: TGCAGCGCAAGGGAAATCCATGAGCAGTTCTTC. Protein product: CSAREIHEQFF.